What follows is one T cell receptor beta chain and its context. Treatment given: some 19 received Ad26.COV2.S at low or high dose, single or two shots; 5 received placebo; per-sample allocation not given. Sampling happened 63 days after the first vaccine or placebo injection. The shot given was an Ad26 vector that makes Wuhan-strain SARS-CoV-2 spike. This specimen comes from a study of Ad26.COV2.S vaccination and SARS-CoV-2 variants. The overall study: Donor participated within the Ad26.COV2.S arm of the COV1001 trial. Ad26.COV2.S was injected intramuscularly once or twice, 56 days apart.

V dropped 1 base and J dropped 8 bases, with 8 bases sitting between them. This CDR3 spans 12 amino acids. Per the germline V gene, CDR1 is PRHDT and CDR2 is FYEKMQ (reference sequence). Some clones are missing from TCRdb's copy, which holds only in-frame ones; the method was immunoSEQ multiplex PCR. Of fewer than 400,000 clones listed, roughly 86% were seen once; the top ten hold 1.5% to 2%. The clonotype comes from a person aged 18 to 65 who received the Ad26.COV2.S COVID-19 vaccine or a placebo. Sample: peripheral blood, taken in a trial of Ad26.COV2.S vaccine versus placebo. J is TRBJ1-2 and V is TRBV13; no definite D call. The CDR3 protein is CASSLVYGGYTF. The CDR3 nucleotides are TGTGCCAGCAGCTTAGTGTATGGGGGCTACACCTTC.